This TCR beta chain was captured in a study of read filtering for tumor transcriptome and immune sequencing (dated by TCRdb to the early 2020s). About the study as a whole: Of the patients in the cohort, about 17 were male and roughly 15 were female, and their mean age was approximately 70 years, with a range of about 45 to 90. By revised international staging, fewer than ten patients were R-ISS I, under 20 were R-ISS II and about 7 were R-ISS III. After DNase treatment, whole-transcriptome libraries were prepared with the TruSeq RNA Access Library Prep Kit. Per sample, about 3.5 to 11 million TCR-region mapped reads were obtained with IR-seq, compared with only roughly 80 to 1273 with RNA-seq. The study compared TCR repertoires from targeted immune repertoire sequencing and bulk whole-transcriptome sequencing run on the same bone marrow samples. One of the main goals was to work out a read-filtering strategy for immune repertoire data, in particular whether clonotypes backed by only a single read should be removed. Results and caveats for the whole study, not just this receptor: Rather than purified T cells, the sorted CD138-negative fraction was a mixed bone marrow immune population. In IR-seq, single-read clonotypes were roughly four fifths of clonotypes but about 3.5% of total reads; in RNA-seq they were about 68% of clonotypes and about 40% of reads. When single-read clonotypes were removed, the proportions of shared clonotypes in IR-seq and RNA-seq correlated more strongly. Compared with RNA-seq, IR-seq captured clonotypes at much greater depth and more reliably, and a smaller IR-seq throughput was enough to identify most of the shared clonotypes.

Its CDR3 holds 16 amino acids, cysteine through phenylalanine. The read is trimmed to its CDR3 DNA, 48 bases read in frame from base 1. CDR1 and CDR2 were assigned from the germline V gene as SGHRS and YFSETQ. Unmatched junction bases come to 6, with V trimmed by 0 bases and J by 1 base. TCR libraries were constructed from roughly 360 ng RNA using the Immunoverse kit, and molecular barcoded adaptors covering alpha/delta and beta/gamma chains were employed. The same RNA used for transcriptome sequencing was used for TCR library preparation. An Illumina HiSeq 4000 with 2 x 150 cycles was used to sequence the TCR libraries. Turning to the authors' computational methods: MiXCR aligned TCR reads to human V, D, J and C references and assembled the aligned reads into CDR3 clonotypes, with quality filtering and error correction included. The tcR package in R was used to analyze clonotype counts and gene usage diversity. Raw mapping reads were checked after the RNA-seq reads had been mapped by STAR aligner version 2.5.3a onto the human GRCh37 genome. IR-seq fastq files were randomly downsampled with Seqtk 1.3 to test the effect of sequencing depth on detected clonotypes. TCRdb ran its own pipeline on the public reads, namely fastp trimming at Q25 and MiXCR clone calling, and kept in-frame beta chains. Merged by CDR3 protein, the rows form single entries marked with the most common genes and DNA. The authors' filters were not applied to this entry. The sample contains 85,000 or so distinct CDR3 sequences, around an eighth of them found a single time. Around 14% of the sample comes from the top ten.

Every patient had bone marrow sampled at the time of active disease. Ficoll-Hypaque density gradient centrifugation was used to isolate the bone marrow mononuclear cells. Myeloma plasma cells were removed and CD138-negative cells were obtained by negative selection following labeling with CD138 magnetic microbeads on a MACS separator. Flow cytometry with CD138 antibodies on an Attune NxT was used to check how pure the isolated cells were. Total RNA was extracted using TRIzol reagent and was quantified on a NanoDrop spectrophotometer. For each patient, the CD138-negative bone marrow sample underwent paired RNA-seq and IR-seq. In this sample, this clonotype turned up many times. The antigen it recognizes is unknown. Base-call qualities are not available, and no considerably larger clone is one nucleotide away.

The TCR sequence derives from a donor at least 40 years old with multiple myeloma. Here the chain combines TRBV5-1 and TRBJ1-1; TRBD1 aligns with 7 central bases. Material for sequencing was a population of CD138-negative cells sorted from bone marrow. The cell subset or site tag for this specimen amounts to: bone marrow mononuclear cells depleted of CD138+ plasma/myeloma cells by negative magnetic selection. The CDR3 protein is CASSLGPTGANTEAFF. The DNA sequence is given as TGCGCCAGCAGCTTGGGACCTACAGGGGCGAACACTGAAGCTTTCTTT.